The 8 T cell receptor beta chains given below trace back to one sample, sequenced in a study of tumor-infiltrating lymphocytes in localized non-small cell lung cancer. Clones were read by immunoSEQ multiplex PCR, and TCRdb kept only the in-frame ones, dropping some. The sample carries about 13,000 clones, approximately 85% recorded once. Sequences were obtained from lung tumor tissue. The receptors come from a human donor with non-small cell lung cancer.

This chain links TRBV2 with TRBJ1-5, with unresolved D. CDR1 is SNHLY and CDR2 is FYNNEI in the germline V gene. Trimming shortened V by 3 bases and J by 4 bases, and 7 bases separated the two germline ends. The CDR3 is 13 amino acids. The DNA for the CDR3 is TGTGCCAGCAGTGATGGCCAGAATCAGCCCCAGCATTTT. Protein sequence: CASSDGQNQPQHF.

This clone was counted a few times. The V gene is TRBV11-2, the J gene TRBJ1-6, with no clear D. Trimming pared 2 bases from V and 7 bases from J, leaving 6 bases between. CDR3 length: 13 residues. In germline, CDR1 is SGHAT, CDR2 FQNNGV. The CDR3 spells CASSLPTNSPLHF. CDR3 sequence (DNA): TGTGCCAGCAGCTTACCCACGAATTCACCCCTCCACTTT. Full variable domain (rest looked up from reference TRBV11-2 and TRBJ1-6): EAGVAQSPRYKIIEKRQSVAFWCNPISGHATLYWYQQILGQGPKLLIQFQNNGVVDDSQLPKDRFSAERLKGVDSTLKIQPAKLEDSAVYLCASSLPTNSPLHFGNGTRLTVT.

V is TRBV9 and J is TRBJ2-3, with D unresolved. The ends were cut back, 1 base at V and 0 bases at J, with 6 bases in the middle. Germline V CDR1 and CDR2: SGDLS, YYNGEE. The CDR3 has 14 amino acids. CDR3 amino acids: CASSVQLSTDTQYF. In DNA, the CDR3 is TGTGCCAGCAGCGTACAGCTTAGCACAGATACGCAGTATTTT.

The CDR3 DNA reads as TGCGCCAGCAGCCTTCTAGGTCAGGGGGGGCCAGATACGCAGTATTTT. This sequence encodes CASSLLGQGGPDTQYF. This chain links TRBV4-1 with TRBJ2-3, with D perhaps given as TRBD1 or TRBD2 (7 bases each). CDR3 size: 16 residues. CDR1 is MGHRA, CDR2 YSYEKL, per germline. Trimming stripped 4 bases from V and 4 bases from J, with 18 bases between.

The chain is built from TRBV6-6 and TRBJ1-1; no definite D call. This CDR3 contains 13 residues. The V end was cut by 2 bases, the J end by 1 base, with 5 bases between. Germline CDR1 MNHNY, CDR2 SVGAGI (reference sequence). Here the CDR3 DNA reads TGTGCCAGCAGTTACGCAGGGAACACTGAAGCTTTCTTT. Translating gives CASSYAGNTEAFF.

The chain joins TRBV5-8 to TRBJ1-2; D remains unclear. This CDR3 is 17 amino acids long. Trimming took off 2 bases at V and 1 base at J, with 18 bases between the two ends. Germline CDR1 reads SGHTS; CDR2 reads YDEGEE. The CDR3 DNA sequence: TGTGCCAGCAGCTTCTCAACGTCAGTGTCATTTAACTATGGCTACACCTTC. As protein: CASSFSTSVSFNYGYTF.

This rearrangement joins TRBV6-1 to TRBJ1-5; D is uncertain. V dropped 2 bases and J dropped 0 bases, with 8 bases sitting between them. From germline, CDR1 is MNHNS and CDR2 SASEGT. The CDR3 covers 15 residues. This CDR3 reads CASSESFLSNQPQHF. DNA for the CDR3: TGTGCCAGCAGTGAATCCTTTCTTAGCAATCAGCCCCAGCATTTT.

V and J are TRBV7-9 and TRBJ1-4, with 7 bases identical to TRBD1. This CDR3 has 18 residues. The germline V gene encodes CDR1 SEHNR and CDR2 FQNEAQ (reference sequence). The J segment lost 2 bases and the V segment lost 5 bases, leaving 14 bases of the junction unmatched. CDR3 protein: CASSIDRVTITTNEKLFF. DNA for the CDR3: TGTGCCAGCAGCATCGACAGGGTAACGATCACGACTAATGAAAAACTGTTTTTT. The variable domain in full, with the rest retrieved from reference TRBV7-9 and TRBJ1-4, is DTGVSQNPRHKITKRGQNVTFRCDPISEHNRLYWYRQTLGQGPEFLTYFQNEAQLEKSRLLSDRFSAERPKGSFSTLEIQRTEQGDSAMYLCASSIDRVTITTNEKLFFGSGTQLSVL.